A single sample is the source of the 3 T cell receptor beta chains below, sequenced in a study of regulatory T cells in long-lasting Graves disease. Construction of the TCR beta libraries employed iRepertoire HTBI primers in conjunction with Arm-PCR of CDR3 regions. MiXCR was run by TCRdb on the multiplex PCR reads, yielding one entry per CDR3 protein. The sample holds over 450,000 distinct CDR3 sequences; under 25% are singletons and the top ten take more than 6%. The time point: persistent/refractory GD, antithyroid drugs over 5 years with positive TRAb. PBMCs provided the RNA from which the TCR library was made. Source: peripheral blood mononuclear cells (PBMCs), taken when the disease was refractory, from a patient treated with antithyroid drugs. These receptors were collected from a female donor with Graves disease.

This clonotype was seen only a few times. The gene calls are TRBV10-3 and TRBJ1-2, with D hard to call. Trimming took 2 bases from V and 4 from J, leaving 8 bases between them. Germline V gene data show CDR1 as ENHRY and CDR2 as SYGVKD. The CDR3 consists of 13 residues. In DNA form, the CDR3 reads TGTGCCATCAGTGAGCCTGGAAGCTATGGCTACACCTTC. Translation gives CAISEPGSYGYTF.

A few counts support this clonotype. The rearrangement uses TRBV12-5 and TRBJ2-3, with TRBD2 identical over 12 bases. Trimming at V came to 4 bases and at J to 5 bases, leaving 10 bases not matched to a gene. The CDR3 totals 17 residues. Germline V gene sequence: CDR1 LGHNT, CDR2 FRNRAP. This CDR3 reads CASGSPLAGGWEDTQYF. CDR3 nucleotides: TGTGCTAGTGGTTCCCCGCTAGCGGGAGGGTGGGAAGATACGCAGTATTTT.

This clonotype was picked up many times. This chain uses TRBV10-3 with TRBJ1-2; D is undetermined. Trimming took off 4 bases at V and 4 bases at J, with 4 bases between the two ends. The CDR3 consists of 11 residues. Germline V gene data show CDR1 as ENHRY and CDR2 as SYGVKD. The CDR3 reads CAISGSYGYTF. As DNA, the CDR3 is TGTGCCATCAGTGGAAGCTATGGCTACACCTTC.